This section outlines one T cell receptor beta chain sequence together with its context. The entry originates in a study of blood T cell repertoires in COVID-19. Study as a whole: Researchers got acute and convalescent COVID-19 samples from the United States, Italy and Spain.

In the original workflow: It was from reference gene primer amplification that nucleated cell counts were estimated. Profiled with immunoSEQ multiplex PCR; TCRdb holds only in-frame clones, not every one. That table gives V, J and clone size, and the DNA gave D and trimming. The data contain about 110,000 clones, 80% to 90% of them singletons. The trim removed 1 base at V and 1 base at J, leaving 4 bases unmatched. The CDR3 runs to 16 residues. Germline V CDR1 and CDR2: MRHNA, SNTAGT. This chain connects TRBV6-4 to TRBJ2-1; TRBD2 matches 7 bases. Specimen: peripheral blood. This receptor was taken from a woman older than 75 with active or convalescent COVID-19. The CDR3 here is CASSDLGGGSYNEQFF. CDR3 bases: TGTGCCAGCAGTGACTTGGGGGGAGGGTCCTACAATGAGCAGTTCTTC.